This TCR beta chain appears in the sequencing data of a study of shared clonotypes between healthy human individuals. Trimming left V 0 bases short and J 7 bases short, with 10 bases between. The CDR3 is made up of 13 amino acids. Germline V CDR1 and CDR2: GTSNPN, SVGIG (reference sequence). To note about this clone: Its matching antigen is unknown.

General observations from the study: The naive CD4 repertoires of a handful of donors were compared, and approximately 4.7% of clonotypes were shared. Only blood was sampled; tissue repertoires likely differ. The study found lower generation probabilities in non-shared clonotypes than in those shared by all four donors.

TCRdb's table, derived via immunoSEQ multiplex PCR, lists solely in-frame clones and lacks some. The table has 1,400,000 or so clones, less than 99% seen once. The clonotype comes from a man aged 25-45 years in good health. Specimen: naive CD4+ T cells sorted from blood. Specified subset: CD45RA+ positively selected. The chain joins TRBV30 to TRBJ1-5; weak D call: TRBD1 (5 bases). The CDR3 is CAWSVDSDQPQHF. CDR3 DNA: TGTGCCTGGAGTGTCGACAGCGACCAGCCCCAGCATTTT.